Below are 5 T cell receptor beta chains sequenced from a single sample in a study of T cell responses to AZD1222 COVID-19 vaccine. Repertoires were generated with immunoSEQ multiplex PCR, while TCRdb's copy carries only in-frame clones and drops some. The profile shows fewer than 130,000 clones, 88% of them singletons. Sequences were derived from peripheral blood, sampled on day 0 of AZD1222 vaccination. The receptors derive from an adult in good health.

J is TRBJ2-3 and V is TRBV11-2, with TRBD2 as a possible D gene (6 bases). CDR3 length: 14 amino acids. The V end was cut by 5 bases, the J end by 2 bases, with 11 bases between. CDR1 and CDR2 from the germline V gene are SGHAT and FQNNGV. The CDR3 sequence is CASSPRGFTDTQYF. CDR3 coding DNA: TGTGCCAGCAGCCCTCGGGGGTTCACAGATACGCAGTATTTT.

The chain couples TRBV18 to TRBJ2-3; D is undetermined. The germline CDR1 and CDR2 sequences are KGHSH and LQKENI. The V end lost 1 base, the J end lost 0 bases, and 11 bases lay between the germline ends. The CDR3 has 16 amino acids. The CDR3 sequence is CASSPLTLSSTDTQYF. In DNA form, the CDR3 reads TGTGCCAGCTCACCACTTACTTTATCTAGCACAGATACGCAGTATTTT.

The chain uses TRBV10-3 and TRBJ2-3, with 8 bases fitting TRBD2. Germline V CDR1 and CDR2: ENHRY, SYGVKD. CDR3 length: 15 amino acids. Trimming at V came to 10 bases and at J to 0 bases, leaving 9 bases not matched to a gene. The DNA of the CDR3 is TGTGCCACCGCGGAGGTAGCGGGGAGCACAGATACGCAGTATTTT. It is translated as CATAEVAGSTDTQYF.

The J gene is TRBJ1-1, the V gene TRBV9; tentative D call: TRBD1 (6 bases). Germline-derived CDR1 and CDR2 are SGDLS and YYNGEE. CDR3 length equals 14 residues. The V end was cut by 4 bases, the J end by 5 bases, with 15 bases between. This CDR3 is CASSRPRGRTEAFF. The CDR3 nucleotides read TGTGCCAGCAGCCGACCGAGGGGGAGGACTGAAGCTTTCTTT.

The rearrangement links TRBV18 to TRBJ2-7; D not certain. The V gene's germline CDR1 is KGHSH and CDR2 LQKENI. The CDR3 covers 11 residues. V lost 3 bases to trimming and J lost 6 bases, with 6 bases between them. The CDR3 bases are TGTGCCAGCTCACCCTCGGCCGAGCAGTACTTC. This sequence encodes CASSPSAEQYF. Supplemented by reference TRBV18 and TRBJ2-7, the full variable domain reads NAGVMQNPRHLVRRRGQEARLRCSPMKGHSHVYWYRQLPEEGLKFMVYLQKENIIDESGMPKERFSAEFPKEGPSILRIQQVVRGDSAAYFCASSPSAEQYFGPGTRLTVT.